This is a list of T cell receptor beta chains from one sample in a study of radiotherapy plus CTLA-4 blockade in lung cancer. Sequencing used immunoSEQ multiplex PCR; TCRdb keeps in-frame clones, though not all of them. The sample contains 90,000 or so clones, 75% to 90% of which appear only once. The sample here was peripheral blood, taken from a patient treated with radiotherapy plus ipilimumab. The receptor set was obtained from a human donor with non-small cell lung cancer who had stable disease on radiotherapy plus ipilimumab. Both conserved end residues are part of each CDR3. A D gene is named only where the DNA matches it firmly. Part of the rows lack a size; the others show once, few, many or a class for expanded clones.

clone_size	v_call	d_call	j_call	cdr3_aa	cdr3_nt
.	TRBV7-9	TRBD2	TRBJ2-7	CASSLANRLAGGYEQYF	TGTGCCAGCAGCTTAGCGAATAGGCTAGCGGGAGGCTACGAGCAGTACTTC
once	TRBV18	.	TRBJ2-1	CASSPGDLNEQFF	TGTGCCAGCTCACCCGGGGATCTGAATGAGCAGTTCTTC
.	TRBV6-1	TRBD2	TRBJ2-5	CASSLTSGRETQYF	TGTGCCAGCAGTTTGACTAGCGGGAGAGAGACCCAGTACTTC
.	TRBV10-1	TRBD1	TRBJ1-4	CASSDRGHEKLFF	TGCGCCAGCAGCGACAGGGGGCACGAAAAACTGTTTTTT
.	TRBV19	TRBD1	TRBJ2-7	CASSIIRGWSSYEQYF	TGTGCCAGTAGTATCATCAGGGGGTGGAGCTCCTACGAGCAGTACTTC
.	TRBV9	.	TRBJ1-2	CASSVGRSGPGYTF	TGTGCCAGCAGCGTAGGTCGTTCGGGGCCTGGCTACACCTTC
.	TRBV7-9	.	TRBJ1-3	CASSFDSLQGNTIYF	TGTGCCAGCAGTTTCGACAGCCTTCAGGGAAACACCATATATTTT
.	TRBV30	.	TRBJ2-6	CAWIPANSGANVLTF	TGTGCCTGGATCCCCGCAAACTCTGGGGCCAACGTCCTGACTTTC
.	TRBV28	.	TRBJ2-3	CASAYSTDTQYF	TGTGCCAGTGCTTATAGCACAGATACGCAGTATTTT
.	TRBV19	TRBD1	TRBJ2-1	CATRQGRNEQFF	TGTGCCACCAGACAGGGTCGGAATGAGCAGTTCTTC
few	TRBV5-4	TRBD1	TRBJ1-2	CASSSDRLGGYTF	TGTGCCAGCAGCTCGGACAGGCTAGGCGGCTACACCTTC
.	TRBV4-1	.	TRBJ1-5	CASSQDHGGANSNQPQHF	TGCGCCAGCAGCCAAGATCATGGGGGCGCTAATAGCAATCAGCCCCAGCATTTT
.	TRBV9	.	TRBJ1-3	CASSGYFGEGNTIYF	TGTGCCAGCAGCGGTTACTTCGGAGAGGGAAACACCATATATTTT
.	TRBV28	TRBD1	TRBJ1-4	CASSETGTQGEKLFF	TGTGCCAGCAGTGAAACCGGGACACAGGGGGAAAAACTGTTTTTT
.	TRBV30	.	TRBJ1-1	CACIPAGGTEAFF	TGTGCCTGTATACCAGCGGGGGGCACTGAAGCTTTCTTT
.	TRBV29-1	TRBD2	TRBJ2-5	CSVEEAGVETQYF	TGCAGCGTTGAAGAGGCGGGAGTAGAGACCCAGTACTTC
.	TRBV4-1	.	TRBJ1-1	CASSRQEMNTEAFF	TGCGCCAGCAGCCGACAGGAGATGAACACTGAAGCTTTCTTT
.	TRBV7-2	TRBD1	TRBJ2-1	CASSLAGTGGSEQFF	TGTGCCAGCAGCCTAGCCGGGACAGGGGGGTCAGAGCAGTTCTTC
.	TRBV12-2	.	TRBJ1-3	CASRFPRGQGTGNTIYF	TGTGCAAGTCGCTTCCCCCGCGGCCAGGGGACTGGAAACACCATATATTTT
.	TRBV5-4	.	TRBJ1-1	CASSQGGYRMNTEAFF	TGTGCCAGCAGTCAAGGCGGGTACAGGATGAACACTGAAGCTTTCTTT
.	TRBV7-6	TRBD1	TRBJ2-5	CASSLYRGETQYF	TGTGCCAGCAGCTTATACAGGGGAGAGACCCAGTACTTC
.	TRBV28	.	TRBJ2-3	CASSGQSGATDTQYF	TGTGCCAGCAGCGGACAGTCGGGGGCAACAGATACGCAGTATTTT